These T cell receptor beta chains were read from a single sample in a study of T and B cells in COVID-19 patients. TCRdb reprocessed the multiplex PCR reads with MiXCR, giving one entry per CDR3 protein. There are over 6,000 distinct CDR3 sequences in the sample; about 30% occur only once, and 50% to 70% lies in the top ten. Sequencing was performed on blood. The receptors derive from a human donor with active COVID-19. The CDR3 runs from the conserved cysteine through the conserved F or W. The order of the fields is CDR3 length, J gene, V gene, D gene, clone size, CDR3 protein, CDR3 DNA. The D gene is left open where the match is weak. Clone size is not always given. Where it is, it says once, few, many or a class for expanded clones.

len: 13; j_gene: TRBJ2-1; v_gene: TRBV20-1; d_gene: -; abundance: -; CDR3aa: CSARGSVYNEQFF; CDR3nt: TGCAGTGCTAGGGGGTCAGTCTACAATGAGCAGTTCTTC
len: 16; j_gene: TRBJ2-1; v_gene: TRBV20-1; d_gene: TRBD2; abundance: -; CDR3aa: CSAPSLAGVLDNEQFF; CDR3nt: TGCAGTGCTCCTTCACTAGCGGGAGTATTAGACAATGAGCAGTTCTTC
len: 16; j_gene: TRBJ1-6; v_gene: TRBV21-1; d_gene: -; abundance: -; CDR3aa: CATITGLTGENSPLHF; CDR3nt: TGTGCCACCATCACAGGGCTCACAGGGGAAAATTCACCCCTCCACTTT
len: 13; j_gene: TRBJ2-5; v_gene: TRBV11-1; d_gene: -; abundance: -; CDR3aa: CASRQDALGTQYF; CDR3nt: TGTGCCAGCAGACAAGACGCCCTAGGGACCCAGTACTTC
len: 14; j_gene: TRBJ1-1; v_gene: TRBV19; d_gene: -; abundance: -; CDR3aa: CASSIKQANTEAFF; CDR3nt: TGTGCCAGTAGTATAAAACAGGCGAACACTGAAGCTTTCTTT
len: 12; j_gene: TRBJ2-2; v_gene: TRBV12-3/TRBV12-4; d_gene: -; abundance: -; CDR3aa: CASSRGTGELFF; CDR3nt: TGTGCCAGCAGCAGGGGAACCGGGGAGCTGTTTTTT
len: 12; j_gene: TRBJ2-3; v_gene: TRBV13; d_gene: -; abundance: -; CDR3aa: CASSGPAGTQYF; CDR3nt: TGTGCCAGCAGTGGACCAGCAGGTACGCAGTATTTT
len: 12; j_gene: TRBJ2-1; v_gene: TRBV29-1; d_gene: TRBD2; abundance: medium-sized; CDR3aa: CSVALADNEQFF; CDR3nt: TGCAGCGTTGCTCTAGCGGACAATGAGCAGTTCTTC
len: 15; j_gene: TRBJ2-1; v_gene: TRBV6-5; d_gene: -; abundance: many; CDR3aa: CASSYAGSAYNEQFF; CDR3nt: TGTGCCAGCAGTTACGCCGGCAGCGCGTACAATGAGCAGTTCTTC
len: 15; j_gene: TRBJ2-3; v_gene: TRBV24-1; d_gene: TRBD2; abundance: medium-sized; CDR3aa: CATSDGSSGSDTQYF; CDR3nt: TGTGCCACCAGTGATGGGTCTAGCGGGAGTGATACGCAGTATTTT
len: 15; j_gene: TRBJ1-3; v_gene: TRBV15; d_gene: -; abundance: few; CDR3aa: CATSRDTASGNTIYF; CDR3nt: TGTGCCACCAGCAGAGATACGGCCTCTGGAAACACCATATATTTT
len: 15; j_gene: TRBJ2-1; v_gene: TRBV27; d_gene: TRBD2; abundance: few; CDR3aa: CASSPDGGSYNEQFF; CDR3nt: TGTGCCAGCAGCCCGGACGGGGGGTCCTACAATGAGCAGTTCTTC
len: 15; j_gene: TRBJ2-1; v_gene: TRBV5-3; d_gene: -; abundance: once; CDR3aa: CASSPPGASYNEQFF; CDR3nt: TGTGCCAGCAGCCCTCCAGGGGCCTCCTACAATGAGCAGTTCTTC
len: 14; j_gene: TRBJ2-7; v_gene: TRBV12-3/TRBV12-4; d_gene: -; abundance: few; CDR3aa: CASSPGGGRYEQYF; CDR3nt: TGTGCCAGCAGTCCCGGTGGGGGGCGATACGAGCAGTACTTC
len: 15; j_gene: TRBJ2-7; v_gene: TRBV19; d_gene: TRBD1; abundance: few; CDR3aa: CASSPRQGNSHEQYF; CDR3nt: TGTGCCAGTAGTCCGAGACAGGGCAATTCCCACGAGCAGTACTTC
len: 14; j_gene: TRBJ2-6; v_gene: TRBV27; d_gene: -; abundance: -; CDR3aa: CASSPQWGANVLTF; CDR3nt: TGTGCCAGCAGCCCCCAGTGGGGGGCCAACGTCCTGACTTTC
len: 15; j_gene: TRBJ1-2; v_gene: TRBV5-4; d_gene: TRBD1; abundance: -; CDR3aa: CASSVYRGSGYGYTF; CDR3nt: TGTGCCAGCAGCGTTTACAGGGGTAGTGGCTATGGCTACACCTTC